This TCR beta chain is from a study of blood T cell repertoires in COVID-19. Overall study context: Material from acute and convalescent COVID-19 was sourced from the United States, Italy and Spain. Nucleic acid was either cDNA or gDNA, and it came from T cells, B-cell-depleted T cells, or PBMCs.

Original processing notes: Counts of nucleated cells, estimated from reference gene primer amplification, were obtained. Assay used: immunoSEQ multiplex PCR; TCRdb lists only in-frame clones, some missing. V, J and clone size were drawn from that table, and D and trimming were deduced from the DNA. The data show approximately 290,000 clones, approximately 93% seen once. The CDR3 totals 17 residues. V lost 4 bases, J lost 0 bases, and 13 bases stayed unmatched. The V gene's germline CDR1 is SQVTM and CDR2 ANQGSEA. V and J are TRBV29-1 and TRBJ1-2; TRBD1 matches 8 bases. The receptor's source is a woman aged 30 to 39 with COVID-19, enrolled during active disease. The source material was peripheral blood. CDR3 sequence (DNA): TGCAGCGTTGTGGGGGGATGGACAGGGTCGGCTAACTATGGCTACACCTTC. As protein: CSVVGGWTGSANYGYTF.